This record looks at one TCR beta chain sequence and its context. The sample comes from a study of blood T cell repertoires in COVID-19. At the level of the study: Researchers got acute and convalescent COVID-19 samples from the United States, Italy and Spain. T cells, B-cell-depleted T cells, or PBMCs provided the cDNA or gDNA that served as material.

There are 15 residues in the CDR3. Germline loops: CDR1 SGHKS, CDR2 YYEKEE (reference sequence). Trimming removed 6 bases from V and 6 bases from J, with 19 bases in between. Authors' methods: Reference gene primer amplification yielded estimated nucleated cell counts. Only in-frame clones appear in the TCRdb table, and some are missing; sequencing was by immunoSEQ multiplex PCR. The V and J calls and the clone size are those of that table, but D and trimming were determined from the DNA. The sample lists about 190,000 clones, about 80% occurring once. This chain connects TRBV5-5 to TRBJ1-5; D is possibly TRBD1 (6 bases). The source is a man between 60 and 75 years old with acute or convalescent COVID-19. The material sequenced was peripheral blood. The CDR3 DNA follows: TGTGCCAGCACTCGGGGGGCAGACCTAGCTCAGCCCCAGCATTTT. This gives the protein CASTRGADLAQPQHF.